This T cell receptor beta chain appears in the sequencing data of a study of early T cells in non-severe SARS-CoV-2 infection. Study summary: Chains were unpaired, as sequencing was done on bulk RNA from unsorted whole blood. Study observations and caveats: Anti-spike CD8 responses were favored in VDJdb matching, and private and CD4 specificities were missed.

Comments on this clonotype: Its antigen is not known.

Attachment of unique molecular identifiers to individual cDNA molecules was performed. TCRdb reprocessed the 5' RACE reads with MiXCR, giving one entry per CDR3 protein. The repertoire holds fewer than 80,000 distinct CDR3 sequences, with 7% to 10% as singletons. The V end was cut by 4 bases, the J end by 11 bases, with 15 bases between. From germline, CDR1 is PRHDT and CDR2 FYEKMQ (reference sequence). CDR3 size: 14 residues. The specimen comprised whole blood, sampled at baseline. The source is an adult who was a healthcare worker with PCR-confirmed SARS-CoV-2 infection or an uninfected control (not recorded which). This chain uses TRBV13 with TRBJ1-6, with D possibly being TRBD1 (6 bases). CDR3 nucleotide sequence: TGTGCCAGCAGCTACAACAGGGAACGTGCACCCCTCCACTTT. Its translation: CASSYNRERAPLHF.